This TCR beta chain is drawn from a study of blood T cell repertoires in COVID-19. At the level of the study: PBMCs, B-cell-depleted T cells, or T cells were the source of the cDNA or gDNA that made up the material.

Generated by immunoSEQ multiplex PCR, the TCRdb table keeps only in-frame clones and is missing some. Of around 200,000 clones in the sample, just over 85% were seen once. V was shortened by 3 bases and J by 7 bases, with 13 bases between the two germline ends. Germline V lookup: CDR1 SNHLY, CDR2 FYNNEI. This CDR3 has 15 residues. The specimen sequenced was peripheral blood. The receptor was derived from a man aged 45-65 years with acute or convalescent COVID-19. The J gene is TRBJ1-6, the V gene TRBV2; D is unresolved. CDR3 protein: CASSEEALLNSPLHF. The CDR3 DNA sequence: TGTGCCAGCAGTGAGGAGGCCTTACTAAATTCACCCCTCCACTTT.